Listed below are T cell receptor beta chains from one sample, sequenced in a study of graft-versus-host responses after intestinal transplantation. The method was immunoSEQ multiplex PCR; TCRdb's version includes in-frame clones alone and lacks a portion of them. The sample contains about 22,000 clones, 55% to 70% of which appear only once. The source material was alloreactive CD4+ T cells from a mixed lymphocyte reaction culture, sampled before intestinal transplant. The receptors stem from a human patient who received an intestinal transplant. Both conserved end residues are part of each CDR3. Each record gives: V gene, clone size, D gene, J gene, CDR3 DNA, CDR3 protein. A D gene is named only where the DNA matches it firmly. Only some rows state a clone size, as once, few, many or a class for expanded clones.

V gene: TRBV19; clone size: NA; D gene: NA; J gene: TRBJ1-5; CDR3 DNA: TGTGCCAGTAGTACTCCTTTCGCGGGCAGCAATCAGCCCCAGCATTTT; CDR3 protein: CASSTPFAGSNQPQHF
V gene: TRBV30; clone size: few; D gene: TRBD2; J gene: TRBJ2-5; CDR3 DNA: TGTGCCTCGGGACTAGCGGGAGGTGGGACCCAGTACTTC; CDR3 protein: CASGLAGGGTQYF
V gene: TRBV7-9; clone size: NA; D gene: TRBD2; J gene: TRBJ2-5; CDR3 DNA: TGTGCCAGCAGCTTAGGAAGTAGCGGGGGGCAAGAGACCCAGTACTTC; CDR3 protein: CASSLGSSGGQETQYF
V gene: TRBV10-3; clone size: NA; D gene: NA; J gene: TRBJ1-2; CDR3 DNA: TGTGCCATCAGCCAATGGGGGGACTATGGCTACACCTTC; CDR3 protein: CAISQWGDYGYTF
V gene: TRBV9; clone size: medium-sized; D gene: NA; J gene: TRBJ1-1; CDR3 DNA: TGTGCCAGCAGCGTAGGGAGGGGAACTGAAGCTTTCTTT; CDR3 protein: CASSVGRGTEAFF
V gene: TRBV29-1; clone size: once; D gene: NA; J gene: TRBJ2-7; CDR3 DNA: TGCAGCACGACCCTGCGGGCAGGGGGGTCCTACGAGCAGTACTTC; CDR3 protein: CSTTLRAGGSYEQYF
V gene: TRBV2; clone size: NA; D gene: TRBD1; J gene: TRBJ1-1; CDR3 DNA: TGTGCCAGCAGTGTGGAACAGGGGGCGTACACTGAAGCTTTCTTT; CDR3 protein: CASSVEQGAYTEAFF
V gene: TRBV9; clone size: NA; D gene: NA; J gene: TRBJ2-1; CDR3 DNA: TGTGCCAGCAGCCCACTATGGAGCTCCTACAATGAGCAGTTCTTC; CDR3 protein: CASSPLWSSYNEQFF
V gene: TRBV29-1; clone size: NA; D gene: TRBD1; J gene: TRBJ2-1; CDR3 DNA: TGCAGCGTCCTCGACAGGGGGCAATACAATGAGCAGTTCTTC; CDR3 protein: CSVLDRGQYNEQFF
V gene: TRBV7-3; clone size: few; D gene: NA; J gene: TRBJ2-1; CDR3 DNA: TGTGCCAGCAGCCCTTTGGCGGGTGCCTACAATGAGCAGTTCTTC; CDR3 protein: CASSPLAGAYNEQFF
V gene: TRBV7-2; clone size: few; D gene: NA; J gene: TRBJ2-3; CDR3 DNA: TGTGCCAGCAGCCGACTCGTACCGGGACTTAGCACAGATACGCAGTATTTT; CDR3 protein: CASSRLVPGLSTDTQYF
V gene: TRBV28; clone size: NA; D gene: NA; J gene: TRBJ2-2; CDR3 DNA: TGTGCCAGCAGTTTACATACTCCGGGCACCGGGGAGCTGTTTTTT; CDR3 protein: CASSLHTPGTGELFF
V gene: TRBV23-1; clone size: NA; D gene: NA; J gene: TRBJ2-3; CDR3 DNA: TGCGCCAGCAGTCAACTCGGTTATGGACAGATCGATTGGGATACGCAGTATTTT; CDR3 protein: CASSQLGYGQIDWDTQYF
V gene: TRBV18; clone size: NA; D gene: NA; J gene: TRBJ1-1; CDR3 DNA: TGTGCCAGCTCACCGTCGACAGTGATAACTGAAGCTTTCTTT; CDR3 protein: CASSPSTVITEAFF
V gene: TRBV2; clone size: once; D gene: NA; J gene: TRBJ1-2; CDR3 DNA: TGTGCCAGCAGTCCCTGGTTAAGCAGGGGAGACGGCTACACCTTC; CDR3 protein: CASSPWLSRGDGYTF
V gene: TRBV5-1; clone size: NA; D gene: TRBD1; J gene: TRBJ2-3; CDR3 DNA: TGCGCCAGCAGCTTGGGGGACAGGGTTTATTCAGATACGCAGTATTTT; CDR3 protein: CASSLGDRVYSDTQYF
V gene: TRBV2; clone size: NA; D gene: NA; J gene: TRBJ2-1; CDR3 DNA: TGTGCCAGCAGTGTGGACTACGGTAGAGATGAGCAGTTCTTC; CDR3 protein: CASSVDYGRDEQFF
V gene: TRBV7-2; clone size: once; D gene: NA; J gene: TRBJ1-6; CDR3 DNA: TGTGCCAGCAGTCTTAGCCCACCAGGGTTGAATTCACCCCTCCACTTT; CDR3 protein: CASSLSPPGLNSPLHF
V gene: TRBV9; clone size: NA; D gene: TRBD1; J gene: TRBJ1-1; CDR3 DNA: TGTGCCAGCAGCCCCCGGACAGGGGGCGGGGGCACTGAAGCTTTCTTT; CDR3 protein: CASSPRTGGGGTEAFF
V gene: TRBV25-1; clone size: NA; D gene: TRBD2; J gene: TRBJ2-1; CDR3 DNA: TGTGCCAGCAGTGGGCCGGGACTAGCGGGAGGCAATGAGCAGTTCTTC; CDR3 protein: CASSGPGLAGGNEQFF
V gene: TRBV7-9; clone size: NA; D gene: TRBD1; J gene: TRBJ2-1; CDR3 DNA: TGTGCCAGCAGCTTCTTGGGACAGGGGGATGAGCAGTTCTTC; CDR3 protein: CASSFLGQGDEQFF
V gene: TRBV25-1; clone size: NA; D gene: NA; J gene: TRBJ1-5; CDR3 DNA: TGTGCCAGCAGTCCGACAGGCAATCAGCCCCAGCATTTT; CDR3 protein: CASSPTGNQPQHF
V gene: TRBV6-1; clone size: NA; D gene: NA; J gene: TRBJ2-2; CDR3 DNA: TGTGCCACCGCCCCCAGGGCCCTAAACACCGGGGAGCTGTTTTTT; CDR3 protein: CATAPRALNTGELFF
V gene: TRBV7-2; clone size: NA; D gene: TRBD2; J gene: TRBJ2-7; CDR3 DNA: TGTGCCAGCAGCTGGAAGTTAGCGGGAGTATTTGAGCAGTACTTC; CDR3 protein: CASSWKLAGVFEQYF
V gene: TRBV6-6; clone size: NA; D gene: NA; J gene: TRBJ1-1; CDR3 DNA: TGTGCCAGCGGGCCGGGACTTAGGAACACTGAAGCTTTCTTT; CDR3 protein: CASGPGLRNTEAFF
V gene: TRBV7-4; clone size: NA; D gene: NA; J gene: TRBJ1-1; CDR3 DNA: TGTGCCACAAAATTACAGGGAGTTGACACTGAAGCTTTCTTT; CDR3 protein: CATKLQGVDTEAFF
V gene: TRBV25-1; clone size: NA; D gene: NA; J gene: TRBJ1-5; CDR3 DNA: TGTGCCAGCAGTGAGTGGCCTTCCAATCAGCCCCAGCATTTT; CDR3 protein: CASSEWPSNQPQHF
V gene: TRBV7-9; clone size: few; D gene: NA; J gene: TRBJ1-1; CDR3 DNA: TGTGCCAGCAGCGCCCGGGACACTGAAGCTTTCTTT; CDR3 protein: CASSARDTEAFF
V gene: TRBV29-1; clone size: once; D gene: NA; J gene: TRBJ2-7; CDR3 DNA: TGCAGCGTACAGGGAATCAGCTACGAGCAGTACTTC; CDR3 protein: CSVQGISYEQYF
V gene: TRBV10-3; clone size: NA; D gene: NA; J gene: TRBJ2-7; CDR3 DNA: TGTGCCATCAGTGAGTGGGGAGCCGAGCAGTACTTC; CDR3 protein: CAISEWGAEQYF
V gene: TRBV13; clone size: NA; D gene: NA; J gene: TRBJ2-5; CDR3 DNA: TGTGCCAGCAGCAAACTAGGAAACAAAGAGACCCAGTACTTC; CDR3 protein: CASSKLGNKETQYF
V gene: TRBV5-1; clone size: NA; D gene: TRBD1; J gene: TRBJ2-7; CDR3 DNA: TGCGCCAGCAATCCGGGACAGGGGACTGCTTTCTCCTACGAGCAGTACTTC; CDR3 protein: CASNPGQGTAFSYEQYF
V gene: TRBV5-4; clone size: NA; D gene: TRBD1; J gene: TRBJ2-5; CDR3 DNA: TGTGCCAGCAGCGCCGGGACAGGGGTCGCCGAGACCCAGTACTTC; CDR3 protein: CASSAGTGVAETQYF
V gene: TRBV11-2; clone size: once; D gene: NA; J gene: TRBJ1-6; CDR3 DNA: TGTGCCAGCAGCTTGACCGTTTTCCCCGAGGCTCTCCACTTT; CDR3 protein: CASSLTVFPEALHF
V gene: TRBV23-1; clone size: few; D gene: NA; J gene: TRBJ2-7; CDR3 DNA: TGCGCCAGCATTGAGGGTATCGAGCAGTACTTC; CDR3 protein: CASIEGIEQYF
V gene: TRBV9; clone size: few; D gene: NA; J gene: TRBJ2-2; CDR3 DNA: TGTGCCAGCAGCCCCCGGGACATGAACACCGGGGAGCTGTTTTTT; CDR3 protein: CASSPRDMNTGELFF
V gene: TRBV5-4; clone size: NA; D gene: TRBD2; J gene: TRBJ2-3; CDR3 DNA: TGTGCCAGCAGCTTGTTGCGGGAGGCCCGCACAGATACGCAGTATTTT; CDR3 protein: CASSLLREARTDTQYF
V gene: TRBV21-1; clone size: NA; D gene: NA; J gene: TRBJ2-2; CDR3 DNA: TGTGCCAGCAGCAGGCCAGGGTACACCGGGGAGCTGTTTTTT; CDR3 protein: CASSRPGYTGELFF
V gene: TRBV7-9; clone size: few; D gene: TRBD1; J gene: TRBJ2-2; CDR3 DNA: TGTGCCAGCAGCCCCCGGGACAGGGGACCCGGGGAGCTGTTTTTT; CDR3 protein: CASSPRDRGPGELFF
V gene: TRBV30; clone size: NA; D gene: TRBD1; J gene: TRBJ2-7; CDR3 DNA: TGTGCCTGGAGTAAGGGGGCACCTTTCGAGCAGTACTTC; CDR3 protein: CAWSKGAPFEQYF
V gene: TRBV7-2; clone size: few; D gene: NA; J gene: TRBJ2-7; CDR3 DNA: TGTGCCAGCAGCTTAGGTGGGCAGGGAGGCTCCTACGAGCAGTACTTC; CDR3 protein: CASSLGGQGGSYEQYF
V gene: TRBV30; clone size: NA; D gene: NA; J gene: TRBJ1-5; CDR3 DNA: TGTGCCTGGAGTCTTCGGGATTATCAGCCCCAGCATTTT; CDR3 protein: CAWSLRDYQPQHF
V gene: TRBV4-1; clone size: few; D gene: NA; J gene: TRBJ1-3; CDR3 DNA: TGCGCCAGCAGCCAAGTTCTACTAGGAGTCCCTGGAAACACCATATATTTT; CDR3 protein: CASSQVLLGVPGNTIYF
V gene: TRBV30; clone size: NA; D gene: TRBD2; J gene: TRBJ2-7; CDR3 DNA: TGTGCCTGGAGTTCGGGGAGGGCGTTTTCCTACGAGCAGTACTTC; CDR3 protein: CAWSSGRAFSYEQYF
V gene: TRBV2; clone size: NA; D gene: TRBD2; J gene: TRBJ2-2; CDR3 DNA: TGTGCCAGCTCGAAAGCGGGACGTACCGGGGAGCTGTTTTTT; CDR3 protein: CASSKAGRTGELFF
V gene: TRBV10-3; clone size: NA; D gene: TRBD1; J gene: TRBJ2-7; CDR3 DNA: TGTGCCATCAGTGGGGGACAGGGCTACGAGCAGTACTTC; CDR3 protein: CAISGGQGYEQYF
V gene: TRBV9; clone size: NA; D gene: NA; J gene: TRBJ1-1; CDR3 DNA: TGTGCCAGCAGCGTAGAAGGAGTGAACACTGAAGCTTTCTTT; CDR3 protein: CASSVEGVNTEAFF
V gene: TRBV2; clone size: NA; D gene: NA; J gene: TRBJ2-3; CDR3 DNA: TGTGCCAGCAGTGAAGGGCGGGCAAGCACAGATACGCAGTATTTT; CDR3 protein: CASSEGRASTDTQYF
V gene: TRBV10-3; clone size: NA; D gene: TRBD2; J gene: TRBJ2-5; CDR3 DNA: TGTGCCATCTCTAGAGGGACTAATGAAGAGACCCAGGACTTC; CDR3 protein: CAISRGTNEETQDF
V gene: TRBV6-5; clone size: few; D gene: NA; J gene: TRBJ2-7; CDR3 DNA: TGTGCCAGCAGAATGAGACAGGACCTCTCCTACGAGCAGTACTTC; CDR3 protein: CASRMRQDLSYEQYF